This T cell receptor beta chain originates from a study of blood T cell repertoires in COVID-19 (dated by TCRdb to the early 2020s). Background on the whole study: Collaborator samples came from the United States, Italy and Spain and covered acute and convalescent phases of COVID-19. Samples were obtained from the ongoing ImmuneRACE study (first 160 participants) and from 1,254 subjects provided by 6 global collaborators. Deeply sampled blood TCRbeta repertoires from subjects exposed to, actively infected with, or recovered from COVID-19 were included in the dataset. A freely available public database, intended as a resource for researchers studying the immune response to SARS-CoV-2, is where the repertoires were released. The prospective study material was composed of cDNA or gDNA derived from T cells, B-cell-depleted T cells, or PBMCs. Nearly every sample came with metadata listing a de-identified subject ID, COVID-19 status, age in years and sex. Where available, HLA class I and class II types were obtained from metadata supplied by the sample provider rather than from assay-based typing. Results the study describes overall, beyond this receptor: The quantity of clinical and demographic metadata differed by source and by participant and was supplied without curation.

With regard to this clone: The target of this receptor is not known. The sample holds no much larger clone one base away, and base qualities are not on file.

The CDR3 runs 13 residues from the cysteine to the phenylalanine. The kept DNA is CDR3 alone, 39 bases in frame from the first base. The germline V gene encodes CDR1 SGDLS and CDR2 YYNGEE. Cut back by 3 bases and 7 bases, the V and J ends lie 14 bases apart. TCRbeta CDR3 regions were amplified from genomic DNA using the immunoSEQ Assay, a bias-controlled multiplex PCR. Concerning the study's data processing: Within the assay, amplification of reference gene primers was used to estimate how many nucleated cells each sample contained. To quantify the absolute abundance of each unique TCRbeta CDR3 rearrangement, sequence reads were collapsed and filtered. For each sample, productive Simpson clonality was calculated as the square root of Simpson's diversity index over productive rearrangements. This is the immuneACCESS table as TCRdb keeps it, with only in-frame sequences that have V and J called. A part of the clones is gone; compared with another copy, unresolved V genes explain less than half, and the rest is unexplained. V, J and clone size are those of that table, while D and trimming were read from the DNA. The sample table contains 150,000 to 200,000 clones; only one count was recorded for almost 85% of them. 9.5% to 12% of the sample lies in the top ten.

Participants in the prospective study were aged about 18 to 95 years, lived in 24 United States geographic areas, and enrolled through a virtual design. Cohort assignment in the prospective study relied on participant-reported clinical history from a screening survey and a study questionnaire. Recovered participants in ImmuneRACE Cohort 3 were defined by two consecutive negative NP/OP PCR tests, clearance by a healthcare professional, or resolution of symptoms. In the prospective study, mobile phlebotomists collected whole blood, serum and a nasopharyngeal or oropharyngeal swab from each participant. Over an approximately 2-month period, participants in the prospective study had the option of providing additional blood draws and questionnaires. Before DNA extraction, prospective study blood samples were shipped either frozen or at room temperature.

The rearranged segments are TRBV9 and TRBJ2-7; the D segment could be TRBD2, given 5 matching bases. The TCR was taken from a man in his forties or fifties who had recovered from COVID-19. The sequenced sample consisted of PBMCs or T cells enriched from blood (not recorded which). The CDR3 corresponds to CASSATLGGEQYF. The DNA sequence reads TGTGCCAGCAGCGCCACCTTGGGCGGGGAGCAGTACTTC.